This T cell receptor (beta chain) emerged from a study of blood T cell repertoires in COVID-19. Background on the study: The study drew acute and convalescent COVID-19 samples from the United States, Italy and Spain.

The data were produced by immunoSEQ multiplex PCR, yet TCRdb's version contains in-frame clones alone and is incomplete. This repertoire shows approximately 150,000 clones, roughly 90% found once; its top ten account for over 0.75%. Germline V gene lookup returns CDR1 LNHNV and CDR2 YYDKDF (reference sequence). V gave up 7 bases and J gave up 4 bases; unmatched junction bases: 10. There are 15 residues in the CDR3. Sequenced sample: peripheral blood. This sequence joins TRBV15 and TRBJ1-1, with 9 bases fitting TRBD1. This TCR derives from a woman aged 45-59 years with acute or convalescent COVID-19. The CDR3 protein is CATMGANRGLTEAFF. DNA for the CDR3: TGTGCCACCATGGGGGCGAACAGGGGGCTCACTGAAGCTTTCTTT.